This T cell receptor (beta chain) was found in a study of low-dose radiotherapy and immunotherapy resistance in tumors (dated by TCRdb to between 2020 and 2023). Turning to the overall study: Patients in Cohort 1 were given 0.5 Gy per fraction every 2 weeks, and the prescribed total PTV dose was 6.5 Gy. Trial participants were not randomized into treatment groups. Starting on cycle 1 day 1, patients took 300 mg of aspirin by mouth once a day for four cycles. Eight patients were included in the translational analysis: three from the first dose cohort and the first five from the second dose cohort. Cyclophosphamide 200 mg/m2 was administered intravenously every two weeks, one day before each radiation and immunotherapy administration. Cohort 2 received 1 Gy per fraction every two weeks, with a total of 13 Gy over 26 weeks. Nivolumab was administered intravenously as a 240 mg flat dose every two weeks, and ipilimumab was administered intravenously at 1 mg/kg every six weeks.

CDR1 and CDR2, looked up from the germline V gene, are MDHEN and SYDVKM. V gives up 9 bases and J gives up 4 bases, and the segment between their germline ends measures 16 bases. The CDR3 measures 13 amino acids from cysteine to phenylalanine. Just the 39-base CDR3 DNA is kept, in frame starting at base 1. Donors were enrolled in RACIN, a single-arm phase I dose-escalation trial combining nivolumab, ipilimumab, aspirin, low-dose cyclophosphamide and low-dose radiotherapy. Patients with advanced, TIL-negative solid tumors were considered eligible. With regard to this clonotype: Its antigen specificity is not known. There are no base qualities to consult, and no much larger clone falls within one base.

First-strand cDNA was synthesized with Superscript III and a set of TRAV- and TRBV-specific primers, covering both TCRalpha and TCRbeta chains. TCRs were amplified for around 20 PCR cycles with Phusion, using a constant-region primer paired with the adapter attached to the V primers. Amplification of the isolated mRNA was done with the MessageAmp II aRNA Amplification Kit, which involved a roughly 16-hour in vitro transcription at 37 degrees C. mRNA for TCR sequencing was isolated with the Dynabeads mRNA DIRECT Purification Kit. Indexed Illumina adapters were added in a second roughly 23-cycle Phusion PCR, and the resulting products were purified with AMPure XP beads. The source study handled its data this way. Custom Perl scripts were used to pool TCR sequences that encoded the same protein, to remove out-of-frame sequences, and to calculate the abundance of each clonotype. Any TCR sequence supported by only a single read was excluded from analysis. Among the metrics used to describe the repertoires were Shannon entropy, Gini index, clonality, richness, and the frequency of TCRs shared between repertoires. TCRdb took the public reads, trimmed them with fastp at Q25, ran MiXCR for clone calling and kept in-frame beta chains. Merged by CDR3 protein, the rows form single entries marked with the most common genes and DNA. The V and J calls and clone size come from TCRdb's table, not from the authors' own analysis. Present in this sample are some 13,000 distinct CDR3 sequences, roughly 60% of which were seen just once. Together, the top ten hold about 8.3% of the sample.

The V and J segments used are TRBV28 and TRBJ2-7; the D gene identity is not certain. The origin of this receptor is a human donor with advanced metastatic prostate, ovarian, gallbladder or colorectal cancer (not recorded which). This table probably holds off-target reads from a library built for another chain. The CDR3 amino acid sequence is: CASVSGALYEQYF. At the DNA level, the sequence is TGTGCCAGTGTGTCGGGCGCCCTTTACGAGCAGTACTTC. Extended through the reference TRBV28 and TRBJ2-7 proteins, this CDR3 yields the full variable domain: DVKVTQSSRYLVKRTGEKVFLECVQDMDHENMFWYRQDPGLGLRLIYFSYDVKMKEKGDIPEGYSVSREKKERFSLILESASTNQTSMYLCASVSGALYEQYFGPGTRLTVT.